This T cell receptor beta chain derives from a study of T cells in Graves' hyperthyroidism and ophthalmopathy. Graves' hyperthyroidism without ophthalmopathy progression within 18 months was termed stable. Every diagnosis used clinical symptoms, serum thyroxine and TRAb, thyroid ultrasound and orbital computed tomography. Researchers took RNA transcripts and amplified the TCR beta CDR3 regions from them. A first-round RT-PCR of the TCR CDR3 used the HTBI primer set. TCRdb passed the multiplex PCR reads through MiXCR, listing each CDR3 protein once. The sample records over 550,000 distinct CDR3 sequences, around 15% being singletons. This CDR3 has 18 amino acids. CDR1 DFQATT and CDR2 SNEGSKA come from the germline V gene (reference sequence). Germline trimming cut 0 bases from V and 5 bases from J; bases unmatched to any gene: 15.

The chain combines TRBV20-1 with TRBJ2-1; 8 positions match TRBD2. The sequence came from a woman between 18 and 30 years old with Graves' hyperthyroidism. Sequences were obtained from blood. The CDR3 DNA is TGCAGTGCTAGAGATTGGGGGGGTCTAGCGGGCAAAAACAATGAGCAGTTCTTC. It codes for CSARDWGGLAGKNNEQFF.